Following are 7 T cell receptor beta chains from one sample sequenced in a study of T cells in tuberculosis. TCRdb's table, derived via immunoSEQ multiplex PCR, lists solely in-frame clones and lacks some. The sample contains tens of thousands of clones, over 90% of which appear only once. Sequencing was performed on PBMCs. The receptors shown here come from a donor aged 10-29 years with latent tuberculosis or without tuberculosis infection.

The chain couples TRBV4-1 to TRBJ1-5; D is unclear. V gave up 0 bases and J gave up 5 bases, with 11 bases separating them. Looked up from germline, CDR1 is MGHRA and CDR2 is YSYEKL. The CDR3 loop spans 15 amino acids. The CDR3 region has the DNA TGCGCCAGCAGCCAAGATGTGGCGGGAGATCAGCCCCAGCATTTT. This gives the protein CASSQDVAGDQPQHF.

The CDR3 DNA follows: TGTGCCAGCAGCTTGGAGGGGATAATGGATCAGCCCCAGCATTTT. It encodes CASSLEGIMDQPQHF. The rearrangement uses TRBV5-6 and TRBJ1-5; D perhaps matches TRBD1 (5 bases). Deletions cut 0 bases from V and 5 bases from J, with 12 bases between. Germline loops: CDR1 SGHDT, CDR2 YYEEEE. The CDR3 contains 15 residues.

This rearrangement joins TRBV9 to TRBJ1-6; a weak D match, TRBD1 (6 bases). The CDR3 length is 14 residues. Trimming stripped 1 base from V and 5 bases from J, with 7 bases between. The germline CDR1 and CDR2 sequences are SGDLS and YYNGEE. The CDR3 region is CASSVQGNNSPLHF. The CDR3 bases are TGTGCCAGCAGCGTACAGGGGAATAATTCACCCCTCCACTTT. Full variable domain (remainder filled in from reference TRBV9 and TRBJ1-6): DSGVTQTPKHLITATGQRVTLRCSPRSGDLSVYWYQQSLDQGLQFLIQYYNGEERAKGNILERFSAQQFPDLHSELNLSSLELGDSALYFCASSVQGNNSPLHFGNGTRLTVT.

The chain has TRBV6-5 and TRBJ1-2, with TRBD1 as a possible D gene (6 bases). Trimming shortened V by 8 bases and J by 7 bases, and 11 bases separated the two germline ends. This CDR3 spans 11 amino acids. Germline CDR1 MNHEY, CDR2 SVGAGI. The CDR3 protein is CASQGGVGYTF. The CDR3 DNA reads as TGTGCCAGCCAAGGGGGGGTTGGCTACACCTTC.

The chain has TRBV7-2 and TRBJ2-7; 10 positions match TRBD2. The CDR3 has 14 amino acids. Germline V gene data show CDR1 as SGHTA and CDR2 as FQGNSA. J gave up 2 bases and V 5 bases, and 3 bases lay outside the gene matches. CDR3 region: CASSPSGGAYEQYF. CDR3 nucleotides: TGTGCCAGCAGCCCAAGCGGGGGGGCCTACGAGCAGTACTTC.

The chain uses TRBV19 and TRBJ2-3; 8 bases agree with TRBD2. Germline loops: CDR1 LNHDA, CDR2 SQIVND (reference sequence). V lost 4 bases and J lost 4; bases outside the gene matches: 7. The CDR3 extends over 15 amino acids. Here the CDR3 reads CASSTGGAMADTQYF. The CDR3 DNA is TGTGCCAGTAGTACCGGGGGGGCAATGGCAGATACGCAGTATTTT.

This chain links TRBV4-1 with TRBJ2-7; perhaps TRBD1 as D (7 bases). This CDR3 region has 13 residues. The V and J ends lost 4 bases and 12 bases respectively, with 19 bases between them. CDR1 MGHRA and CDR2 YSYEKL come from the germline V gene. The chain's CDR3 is CASSPLDREVLYF. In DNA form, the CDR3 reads TGCGCCAGCAGCCCCCTCGACAGGGAGGTCCTGTACTTC.